A single sample gave rise to the 28 T cell receptor beta chains below, sequenced in a study of T cell changes during pregnancy in multiple sclerosis. The protocol was immunoSEQ multiplex PCR, while the TCRdb copy is restricted to in-frame clones and leaves out a portion. This sample has some 130,000 clones; about 96% occur once, and the top ten carry more than 0.4%. Sample: peripheral blood, taken after pregnancy. Receptors originate from a female donor with multiple sclerosis, enrolled in a pregnancy study.

V is TRBV5-1 and J is TRBJ2-5, with 10 nucleotides matching TRBD2. The length of the CDR3 is 16 residues. With 4 bases clipped from V and 5 bases from J, the junction kept 11 bases outside the gene matches. Germline values: CDR1 SGHRS, CDR2 YFSETQ. The CDR3 reads CASSLEAGGGQETQYF. As DNA, the CDR3 is TGCGCCAGCAGCCTGGAAGCGGGAGGGGGCCAGGAGACCCAGTACTTC.

This clone was picked up one time. The V and J genes are TRBV7-2 and TRBJ2-1; TRBD2 is a possible D gene (5 bases). Trimming cost V 0 bases and J 0 bases, with 12 bases left between them. Germline assignment: CDR1 SGHTA and CDR2 FQGNSA. This CDR3 has 17 residues. In nucleotides, the CDR3 is TGTGCCAGCAGCTTAGCCTTAGCGCGGAGCTCCTACAATGAGCAGTTCTTC. It is translated as CASSLALARSSYNEQFF.

J is TRBJ2-6 and V is TRBV10-3, with a possible D match to TRBD2 (5 bases). Germline V gives CDR1 ENHRY, CDR2 SYGVKD. Trimming stripped 0 bases from V and 4 bases from J, with 16 bases between. This CDR3 has 18 amino acids. CDR3 residues: CAISESAAVLGGANVLTF. The CDR3 nucleotides read TGTGCCATCAGTGAGTCAGCGGCCGTGCTGGGGGGGGCCAACGTCCTGACTTTC.

As DNA, the CDR3 is TGTGCCAGTACCCAGACAGCCTTGCCCTATGGCTACACCTTC. Encoded protein: CASTQTALPYGYTF. The chain joins TRBV19 to TRBJ1-2, with D possibly being TRBD1 (5 bases). The germline CDR1 and CDR2 sequences are LNHDA and SQIVND (reference sequence). The CDR3 has 14 amino acids. Trimming took off 7 bases at V and 4 bases at J, with 16 bases between the two ends.

The chain is built from TRBV28 and TRBJ2-7, with D perhaps TRBD2 (6 bases). The V gene's germline CDR1 is MDHEN and CDR2 SYDVKM. CDR3 size: 13 residues. V was cut by 3 bases and J by 4 bases, with 10 bases left in between. CDR3 nucleotide sequence: TGTGCCAGCAGTTTGGGCGGGGTATACGAGCAGTACTTC. Encoded protein: CASSLGGVYEQYF.

V is TRBV29-1 and J is TRBJ2-2; the D is unclear. CDR3 length: 13 amino acids. Germline CDR1 SQVTM, CDR2 ANQGSEA. The ends were cut back, 7 bases at V and 0 bases at J, with 9 bases in the middle. CDR3 coding DNA: TGCAGCGCACACAACGCGAACACCGGGGAGCTGTTTTTT. Encoded protein: CSAHNANTGELFF.

V and J are TRBV30 and TRBJ2-3; 9 bases line up with TRBD2. V dropped 2 bases and J dropped 3; count of bases not matched to a gene: 3. CDR3 length equals 14 residues. Germline CDR1 reads GTSNPN; CDR2 reads SVGIG (reference sequence). CDR3 nucleotides: TGTGCCTGGAGTTCCGGACTAGCGACAGATACGCAGTATTTT. It is translated as CAWSSGLATDTQYF.

V is TRBV19 and J is TRBJ2-7; D possibly corresponds to TRBD1 (6 bases). V was trimmed by 5 bases and J by 2 bases, leaving 13 bases between them. The CDR3 is 14 residues long. Germline CDR1 LNHDA, CDR2 SQIVND (reference sequence). DNA of the CDR3: TGTGCCAGTAGTCGACAGGTCAACACCTACGAGCAGTACTTC. Translation gives CASSRQVNTYEQYF.

The gene calls are TRBV27 and TRBJ2-3, with 7 bases fitting TRBD1. Germline V gene sequence: CDR1 MNHEY, CDR2 SMNVEV (reference sequence). The CDR3 contains 18 residues. V dropped 4 bases and J dropped 0; count of bases not matched to a gene: 13. CDR3 in DNA: TGTGCCAGCAGTTCCAGGGGGACAATAGATCCTAGCACAGATACGCAGTATTTT. This encodes CASSSRGTIDPSTDTQYF.

The rearrangement uses TRBV14 and TRBJ2-6; the match to TRBD1 covers 8 bases. The CDR3 is 16 amino acids. Losses at the gene ends were 2 bases for V and 3 bases for J; bases not matched to a gene: 3. CDR1 and CDR2 from the germline V gene are SGHDN and FVKESK. This CDR3 is CASSQITGGGANVLTF. CDR3 nucleotides: TGTGCCAGCAGCCAAATAACAGGGGGTGGGGCCAACGTCCTGACTTTC.

The J gene is TRBJ2-2, the V gene TRBV7-2, with D perhaps TRBD2 (6 bases). With 1 base removed from V and 1 base from J, the gap between germline ends came to 10 bases. The CDR3 loop spans 16 amino acids. Looked up from germline, CDR1 is SGHTA and CDR2 is FQGNSA. In nucleotides, the CDR3 is TGTGCCAGCAGCTTAGGTGGGGGGAGGAACACCGGGGAGCTGTTTTTT. It codes for CASSLGGGRNTGELFF.

The chain combines TRBV5-1 with TRBJ1-4, with no clear D. The germline V gene encodes CDR1 SGHRS and CDR2 YFSETQ. The V end lost 0 bases, the J end lost 3 bases, and 9 bases lay between the germline ends. This CDR3 spans 15 amino acids. The CDR3 spells CASSLGGIANEKLFF. CDR3 sequence (DNA): TGCGCCAGCAGCTTGGGAGGGATAGCTAATGAAAAACTGTTTTTT. The full variable domain, rest sourced from reference TRBV5-1 and TRBJ1-4, is KAGVTQTPRYLIKTRGQQVTLSCSPISGHRSVSWYQQTPGQGLQFLFEYFSETQRNKGNFPGRFSGRQFSNSRSEMNVSTLELGDSALYLCASSLGGIANEKLFFGSGTQLSVL.

The rearrangement uses TRBV27 and TRBJ1-5; 9 bases fit TRBD1. Germline loops: CDR1 MNHEY, CDR2 SMNVEV (reference sequence). The CDR3 totals 13 residues. Trimming at V came to 5 bases and at J to 7 bases, leaving 3 bases not matched to a gene. The CDR3 region is CASSLGQGQPQHF. The CDR3 DNA reads TGTGCCAGCAGTCTGGGACAGGGACAGCCCCAGCATTTT.

The chain uses TRBV7-8 and TRBJ2-4; a possible D gene is TRBD2 (6 bases). Trimming pared 2 bases from V and 7 bases from J, leaving 21 bases between. The CDR3 totals 17 residues. CDR1 SGHVS and CDR2 FQNEAQ come from the germline V gene. The CDR3 loop reads CASSLFPPGLGRNIQYF. DNA for the CDR3: TGTGCCAGCAGCTTATTTCCCCCAGGGCTAGGGAGGAACATTCAGTACTTC.

Many counts were recorded for this clone. The rearrangement links TRBV7-2 to TRBJ2-2, with 8 positions matching TRBD1. CDR1 is SGHTA and CDR2 is FQGNSA in the germline V gene. V shed 5 bases and J 4 bases; nucleotides not matched to a gene: 6. The CDR3 is 15 amino acids. CDR3 protein: CASSPTGAGTGELFF. Here the CDR3 DNA reads TGTGCCAGCAGCCCGACAGGGGCGGGCACCGGGGAGCTGTTTTTT.

The CDR3 DNA follows: TGTGCCAGCAGTTTAGTAGGGACTTACGCCGCCTACGAGCAGTACTTC. It is translated as CASSLVGTYAAYEQYF. The rearrangement joins TRBV28 to TRBJ2-7; possible D gene TRBD2, 6 bases. CDR1 is MDHEN and CDR2 is SYDVKM in the germline V gene. The length of the CDR3 is 16 residues. Trimming stripped 2 bases from V and 2 bases from J, with 16 bases between.

V usage is TRBV5-1 and J usage is TRBJ2-7; 12 positions match TRBD1. V trimming: 4 bases; J trimming: 7 bases; junction bases outside the gene matches: 6. The V gene's germline CDR1 is SGHRS and CDR2 YFSETQ. The length of the CDR3 is 14 residues. The CDR3 loop reads CASSPGTGGWEQYF. CDR3 sequence (DNA): TGCGCCAGCAGCCCGGGGACAGGGGGCTGGGAGCAGTACTTC.

Worth noting for this clone: The same CDR3 also results from other DNA sequences found in this sample. V usage is TRBV5-1 and J usage is TRBJ2-7; 10 positions match TRBD2. Germline V gives CDR1 SGHRS, CDR2 YFSETQ. After removal of 0 bases from V and 2 bases from J, the junction contained 2 bases not matched to a gene. The CDR3 is 15 amino acids. As DNA, the CDR3 is TGCGCCAGCAGCTTGGGGACTAGCGGAGCCTACGAGCAGTACTTC. This encodes CASSLGTSGAYEQYF.

The CDR3 DNA follows: TGCGCCAGCAGCAGGACAGCAGGGGACTCCTACGAGCAGTACTTC. Protein sequence: CASSRTAGDSYEQYF. This rearrangement joins TRBV5-1 to TRBJ2-7, with D possibly TRBD1 on 6 matching bases. CDR1 is SGHRS, CDR2 YFSETQ, per germline. V was cut by 4 bases and J by 0 bases, with 14 bases left in between. CDR3 length: 15 residues.

This clone appeared once. The genes are TRBV2 and TRBJ2-1; D might be TRBD2 (5 bases). This CDR3 is 12 amino acids long. V lost 1 base and J lost 10, with 8 bases in between. From germline, CDR1 is SNHLY and CDR2 FYNNEI. The CDR3 nucleotides read TGTGCCAGCAGTGAAGGAGGGATGGAGCAGTTCTTC. The encoded protein is CASSEGGMEQFF.

This chain uses TRBV29-1 with TRBJ2-1; 13 nucleotides agree with TRBD2. The CDR3 is 17 residues long. The V and J ends lost 4 bases and 0 bases, in that order; junction bases with no gene match: 6. Germline assignment: CDR1 SQVTM and CDR2 ANQGSEA. Here the CDR3 reads CSVVGLAGVPSYNEQFF. The CDR3 DNA reads as TGCAGCGTTGTAGGACTAGCGGGAGTTCCCTCCTACAATGAGCAGTTCTTC.

The CDR3 region is CASSRGDRAYNEQFF. The CDR3 region has the DNA TGTGCCAGCAGTCGGGGGGACAGGGCTTACAATGAGCAGTTCTTC. The chain recombines TRBV2 with TRBJ2-1, with 9 bases lining up with TRBD1. Per the germline V gene, CDR1 is SNHLY and CDR2 is FYNNEI. V dropped 5 bases and J dropped 4; count of bases not matched to a gene: 6. CDR3 length: 15 amino acids.

The CDR3 coding sequence is TGCGCCAGCAGCCAGACCGGGACAGGGGTGAAGGGCAATCAGCCCCAGCATTTT. It codes for CASSQTGTGVKGNQPQHF. The chain joins TRBV5-1 to TRBJ1-5, with 10 positions matching TRBD1. CDR3 length: 18 residues. The junction had 12 bases not matched to a gene; V was cut back by 4 bases and J by 2 bases. Per germline, CDR1 SGHRS and CDR2 YFSETQ. The whole variable domain, remainder taken from reference TRBV5-1 and TRBJ1-5, is KAGVTQTPRYLIKTRGQQVTLSCSPISGHRSVSWYQQTPGQGLQFLFEYFSETQRNKGNFPGRFSGRQFSNSRSEMNVSTLELGDSALYLCASSQTGTGVKGNQPQHFGDGTRLSIL.

The gene calls are TRBV27 and TRBJ2-1, with 13 bases fitting TRBD2. Germline lookup yields CDR1 MNHEY and CDR2 SMNVEV (reference sequence). V was pared by 5 bases and J by 0 bases, with 7 bases of the junction left unmatched. CDR3 length equals 18 residues. The CDR3 protein is CASSPGLAGATSYNEQFF. Written as DNA, the CDR3 is TGTGCCAGCAGTCCAGGACTAGCGGGAGCAACCTCCTACAATGAGCAGTTCTTC.

The V and J genes are TRBV9 and TRBJ2-1, with 9 bases that match TRBD2. J was trimmed by 6 bases and V by 3 bases; bases with no gene match: 4. The CDR3 loop spans 14 amino acids. Germline V gene sequence: CDR1 SGDLS, CDR2 YYNGEE. The CDR3 here is CASSAPGLANEQFF. Here the CDR3 DNA reads TGTGCCAGCAGCGCCCCGGGACTAGCCAATGAGCAGTTCTTC.

Written as DNA, the CDR3 is TGTGCCAGCAGTGGGACAGGTGGGTGGTCGAGCTACGAGCAGTACTTC. Amino acid sequence: CASSGTGGWSSYEQYF. The V call is TRBV2, the J call TRBJ2-7, with TRBD1 identical over 7 bases. The CDR3 length is 16 residues. Looked up from germline, CDR1 is SNHLY and CDR2 is FYNNEI. V lost 4 bases to trimming and J lost 3 bases; unmatched junction nucleotides: 12.

The rearrangement uses TRBV2 and TRBJ2-7; maybe TRBD2 (6 bases). The germline gives CDR1 SNHLY, CDR2 FYNNEI. The CDR3 runs 13 residues. Trimming shortened V by 5 bases and J by 4 bases, and 12 bases separated the two germline ends. The CDR3 is CASSPGTSYEQYF. The DNA for the CDR3 is TGTGCCAGCAGTCCCGGGACTTCATACGAGCAGTACTTC.

This clone has only one observation. The chain employs TRBV5-1 and TRBJ2-3, with D possibly being TRBD1 (5 bases). The V end was cut by 0 bases, the J end by 2 bases, with 10 bases between. CDR1 is SGHRS and CDR2 is YFSETQ in the germline V gene. This CDR3 has 15 residues. CDR3 DNA: TGCGCCAGCAGCTTGGGTAAGGGGTCCACAGATACGCAGTATTTT. Its protein product is CASSLGKGSTDTQYF.